A single sample gave rise to the 20 T cell receptor beta chains below, sequenced in a study of shared clonotypes between healthy human individuals. Assay: immunoSEQ multiplex PCR; the TCRdb copy retains only in-frame clones and omits some. Among roughly 410,000 clones listed, about 97% were seen once. Sequenced input: memory CD8+ T cells sorted from blood. As for subset: CD45RO+ cells pooled with CCR7-negative TemRA cells. The receptors shown here come from a man aged 30 to 45 in good health.

This chain joins TRBV2 and TRBJ1-4; tentative D call: TRBD1 (5 bases). V lost 6 bases to trimming and J lost 5 bases, with 16 bases between them. This CDR3 has 15 residues. CDR1 is SNHLY and CDR2 is FYNNEI in the germline V gene. CDR3 residues: CASRVDRVRNEKLFF. CDR3 nucleotide sequence: TGTGCCAGCAGAGTCGACAGAGTGAGAAATGAAAAACTGTTTTTT.

V usage is TRBV21-1 and J usage is TRBJ2-1; the table assigns TRBD1, which was not confirmed against the DNA. TRBV21-1 represents a pseudogene. This CDR3 contains 16 residues. The CDR3 DNA follows: TGTGCCAGCAGCAAAGATCGGGGACAGGGGGCCGATGAGCAGTTCTTC. Amino acid sequence: CASSKDRGQGADEQFF.

The CDR3 region has the DNA TGCGCCAGCAGCCAACCGGGACTAGCGGGATGGGAGGGCTCCTACAATGAGCAGTTCTTC. Translated: CASSQPGLAGWEGSYNEQFF. The J gene is TRBJ2-1, the V gene TRBV4-1; 13 bases match TRBD2. This CDR3 is built from 20 residues. J was trimmed by 0 bases and V by 2 bases; bases with no gene match: 10. The V gene's germline CDR1 is MGHRA and CDR2 YSYEKL.

CDR3 sequence: CASSLDRVRGGELFF. The CDR3 DNA reads TGTGCCAGCAGCTTAGACAGGGTTAGAGGCGGGGAGCTGTTTTTT. The chain carries TRBV7-2 and TRBJ2-2, with D possibly TRBD1 on 6 matching bases. The CDR3 length is 15 residues. V lost 1 base and J 7 bases, leaving 13 bases between the germline ends. The germline CDR1 and CDR2 sequences are SGHTA and FQGNSA.

This chain links TRBV30 with TRBJ1-6; TRBD1 is a possible D gene (5 bases). Germline V gene data show CDR1 as GTSNPN and CDR2 as SVGIG (reference sequence). This CDR3 region has 13 residues. Deletions cut 4 bases from V and 10 bases from J, with 14 bases between. CDR3 region: CAWTLAGNSPLHF. The CDR3 DNA sequence: TGTGCCTGGACCCTCGCAGGGAACTCACCCCTCCACTTT.

The CDR3 DNA sequence: TGTGCCAGCAGCTTCGACAGGGAGGAGACCCAGTACTTC. It specifies CASSFDREETQYF. The rearrangement links TRBV11-3 to TRBJ2-5, with TRBD1 identical over 7 bases. This CDR3 is built from 13 residues. Looked up from germline, CDR1 is SGHNT and CDR2 is YENEEA. The V gene end was trimmed by 3 bases and the J gene end by 5 bases; junction bases not matched to a gene: 3.

This clone was seen a single time. The chain uses TRBV6-1 and TRBJ1-5; unclear D gene. CDR1 and CDR2 from the germline V gene are MNHNS and SASEGT. The V end lost 3 bases, the J end lost 5 bases, and 5 bases lay between the germline ends. This CDR3 has 12 residues. The CDR3 nucleotides are TGTGCCAGCAGTGACCCTTATCAGCCCCAGCATTTT. It encodes CASSDPYQPQHF.

The chain combines TRBV11-2 with TRBJ2-1; 7 positions agree with TRBD1. This CDR3 has 14 residues. The V gene end was trimmed by 5 bases and the J gene end by 2 bases; junction bases not matched to a gene: 3. Per the germline V gene, CDR1 is SGHAT and CDR2 is FQNNGV. The CDR3 loop reads CASSHQGAYNEQFF. CDR3 sequence (DNA): TGTGCCAGCAGCCACCAGGGGGCCTACAATGAGCAGTTCTTC.

The chain combines TRBV2 with TRBJ1-5, with a possible D match to TRBD1 (5 bases). The germline V gene encodes CDR1 SNHLY and CDR2 FYNNEI. CDR3 length: 14 residues. Trimming shortened V by 6 bases and J by 2 bases, and 11 bases separated the two germline ends. For the CDR3, the DNA is TGTGCCAGCAGAGCCGGGACGGGCAATCAGCCCCAGCATTTT. Protein: CASRAGTGNQPQHF.

The chain joins TRBV6-5 to TRBJ2-7; TRBD2 matches 7 bases. This CDR3 has 13 amino acids. Germline V gene lookup returns CDR1 MNHEY and CDR2 SVGAGI. V was pared by 4 bases and J by 6 bases, with 6 bases of the junction left unmatched. CDR3 residues: CASSSGLVGEQYF. For the CDR3, the DNA is TGTGCCAGCAGTTCCGGACTAGTCGGCGAGCAGTACTTC.

The rearrangement uses TRBV5-5 and TRBJ2-7, with D hard to call. The CDR3 has 16 amino acids. Trimming left V 6 bases short and J 0 bases short, with 19 bases between. Germline V gene lookup returns CDR1 SGHKS and CDR2 YYEKEE (reference sequence). CDR3 in amino acids: CASNPLQLQSSYEQYF. The CDR3 DNA is TGTGCCAGCAACCCCCTGCAGTTGCAGAGCTCCTACGAGCAGTACTTC.

The chain is built from TRBV10-3 and TRBJ1-2; a weak D match, TRBD1 (5 bases). CDR3 length: 14 residues. Germline V lookup: CDR1 ENHRY, CDR2 SYGVKD. Trimming left V 0 bases short and J 4 bases short, with 9 bases between. CDR3 DNA sequence: TGTGCCATCAGTGAGTCGAGGGACGGCTATGGCTACACCTTC. This sequence encodes CAISESRDGYGYTF.

The chain employs TRBV5-1 and TRBJ1-4; 8 nucleotides line up with TRBD1. CDR1 is SGHRS, CDR2 YFSETQ, per germline. V gave up 4 bases and J gave up 10 bases; unmatched junction bases: 6. This CDR3 is built from 13 residues. CDR3 in amino acids: CASSVGTGGKLFF. Here the CDR3 DNA reads TGCGCCAGCAGCGTCGGGACAGGTGGAAAACTGTTTTTT.

This chain uses TRBV4-2 with TRBJ1-5, with 10 nucleotides matching TRBD1. Per germline, CDR1 LGHNA and CDR2 YNFKEQ. The CDR3 loop spans 16 amino acids. V dropped 3 bases and J dropped 2; count of bases not matched to a gene: 4. The chain's CDR3 is CASSHADRGGNQPQHF. The CDR3 bases are TGTGCCAGCAGCCACGCGGACAGGGGGGGCAATCAGCCCCAGCATTTT.

The chain combines TRBV11-2 with TRBJ2-1; D remains unclear. The length of the CDR3 is 14 residues. Trimming took 8 bases from V and 0 from J, leaving 11 bases between them. Per the germline V gene, CDR1 is SGHAT and CDR2 is FQNNGV. CDR3 bases: TGTGCCAGCGGGTCGGCTTCCTCCTACAATGAGCAGTTCTTC. Its translation: CASGSASSYNEQFF.

The CDR3 sequence is CASSKDRAETQYF. DNA for the CDR3: TGTGCCAGCTCAAAGGACAGGGCAGAGACCCAGTACTTC. V and J are TRBV18 and TRBJ2-5; the match to TRBD1 covers 8 bases. The CDR3 contains 13 residues. The V gene end was trimmed by 5 bases and the J gene end by 4 bases; junction bases not matched to a gene: 3. CDR1 KGHSH and CDR2 LQKENI come from the germline V gene. Based on the CDR3 plus reference TRBV18 and TRBJ2-5, the full variable domain is NAGVMQNPRHLVRRRGQEARLRCSPMKGHSHVYWYRQLPEEGLKFMVYLQKENIIDESGMPKERFSAEFPKEGPSILRIQQVVRGDSAAYFCASSKDRAETQYFGPGTRLLVL.

This clone was detected only once. The gene calls are TRBV6-5 and TRBJ1-4; no firm D call. This CDR3 is 13 amino acids long. The germline V gene encodes CDR1 MNHEY and CDR2 SVGAGI. V was cut by 0 bases and J by 10 bases, with 9 bases left in between. In DNA form, the CDR3 reads TGTGCCAGCAGTTACTCGATGGAGGGAAAACTGTTTTTT. Amino acids: CASSYSMEGKLFF.

This chain connects TRBV7-2 to TRBJ2-7, with unresolved D. CDR3 length equals 13 residues. The germline gives CDR1 SGHTA, CDR2 FQGNSA. Trimming removed 1 base from V and 2 bases from J, with 6 bases in between. In DNA form, the CDR3 reads TGTGCCAGCAGCTTAGGTGAAACCTACGAGCAGTACTTC. This encodes CASSLGETYEQYF.

The V call is TRBV28, the J call TRBJ2-5, with D perhaps matching TRBD1 or TRBD2 (5 bases each). Germline CDR1 and CDR2: MDHEN and SYDVKM. V was pared by 5 bases and J by 5 bases, with 21 bases between. The CDR3 is 16 amino acids. The CDR3 DNA reads TGTGCCAGCAGTGAAAAAACTAGGGGTAGGGTGGAGACCCAGTACTTC. It codes for CASSEKTRGRVETQYF.

This sequence joins TRBV25-1 and TRBJ1-4; possibly TRBD1 for D (5 bases). The CDR3 sequence is 17 residues long. V gave up 3 bases and J gave up 7 bases, with 21 bases separating them. CDR1 and CDR2 from the germline V gene are MGHDK and SYGVNS. The CDR3 nucleotides read TGTGCCAGCAGTGAGGGAAGGCAGTCCCGCGGGACTGAAAAACTGTTTTTT. Its translation: CASSEGRQSRGTEKLFF. Based on the CDR3 plus reference TRBV25-1 and TRBJ1-4, the full variable domain is EADIYQTPRYLVIGTGKKITLECSQTMGHDKMYWYQQDPGMELHLIHYSYGVNSTEKGDLSSESTVSRIRTEHFPLTLESARPSHTSQYLCASSEGRQSRGTEKLFFGSGTQLSVL.